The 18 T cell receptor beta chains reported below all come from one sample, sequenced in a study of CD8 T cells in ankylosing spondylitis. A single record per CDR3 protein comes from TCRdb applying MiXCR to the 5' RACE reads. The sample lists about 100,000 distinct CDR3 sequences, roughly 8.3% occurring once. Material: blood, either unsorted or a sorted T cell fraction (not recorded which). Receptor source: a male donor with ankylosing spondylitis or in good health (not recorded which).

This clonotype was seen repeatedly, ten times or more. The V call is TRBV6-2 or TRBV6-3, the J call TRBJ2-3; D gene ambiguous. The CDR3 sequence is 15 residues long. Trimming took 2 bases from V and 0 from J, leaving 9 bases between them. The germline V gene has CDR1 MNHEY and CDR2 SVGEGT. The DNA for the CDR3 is TGTGCCAGCAGTTACCGCGGTACTAGCACAGATACGCAGTATTTT. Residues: CASSYRGTSTDTQYF.

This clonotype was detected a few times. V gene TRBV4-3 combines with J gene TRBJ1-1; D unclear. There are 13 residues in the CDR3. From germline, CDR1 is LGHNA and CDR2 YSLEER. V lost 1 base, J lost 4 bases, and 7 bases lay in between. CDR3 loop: CASSQVEGTEAFF. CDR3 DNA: TGCGCCAGCAGCCAAGTTGAAGGCACTGAAGCTTTCTTT.

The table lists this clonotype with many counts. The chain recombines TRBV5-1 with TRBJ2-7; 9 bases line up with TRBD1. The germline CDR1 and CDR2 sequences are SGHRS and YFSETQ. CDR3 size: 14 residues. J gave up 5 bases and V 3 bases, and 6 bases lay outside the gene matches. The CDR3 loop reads CASSSNRGLHEQYF. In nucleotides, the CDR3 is TGCGCCAGCAGCTCAAACAGGGGGCTCCACGAGCAGTACTTC.

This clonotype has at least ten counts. The CDR3, as DNA: TGCGCCAGCAGCACCCCGGCGCAACAAGAGACCCAGTACTTC. Translating gives CASSTPAQQETQYF. The chain couples TRBV5-1 to TRBJ2-5; D is unclear. V was cut by 4 bases and J by 2 bases, with 12 bases left in between. The germline V gene encodes CDR1 SGHRS and CDR2 YFSETQ. The CDR3 has 14 amino acids. Drawing the rest from reference TRBV5-1 and TRBJ2-5, the complete variable domain is KAGVTQTPRYLIKTRGQQVTLSCSPISGHRSVSWYQQTPGQGLQFLFEYFSETQRNKGNFPGRFSGRQFSNSRSEMNVSTLELGDSALYLCASSTPAQQETQYFGPGTRLLVL.

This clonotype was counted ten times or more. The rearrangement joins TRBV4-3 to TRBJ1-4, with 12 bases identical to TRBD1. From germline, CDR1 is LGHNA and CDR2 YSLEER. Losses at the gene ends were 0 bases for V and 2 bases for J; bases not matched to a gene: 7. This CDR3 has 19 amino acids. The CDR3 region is CASSQDRAGTGGTNEKLFF. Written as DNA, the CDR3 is TGCGCCAGCAGCCAAGATCGGGCCGGGACAGGGGGCACTAATGAAAAACTGTTTTTT.

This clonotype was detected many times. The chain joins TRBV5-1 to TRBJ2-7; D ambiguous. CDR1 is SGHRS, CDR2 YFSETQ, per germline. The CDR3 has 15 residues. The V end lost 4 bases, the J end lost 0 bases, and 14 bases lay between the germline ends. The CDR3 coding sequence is TGCGCCAGCAGCGACTTCCTCATGAGCTCCTACGAGCAGTACTTC. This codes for CASSDFLMSSYEQYF.

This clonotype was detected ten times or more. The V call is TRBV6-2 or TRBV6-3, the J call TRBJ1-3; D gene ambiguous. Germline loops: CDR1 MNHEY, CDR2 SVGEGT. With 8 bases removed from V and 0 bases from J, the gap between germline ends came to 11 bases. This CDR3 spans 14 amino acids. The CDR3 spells CASYQRSSGNTIYF. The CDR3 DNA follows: TGTGCCAGCTACCAGAGGAGCTCTGGAAACACCATATATTTT.

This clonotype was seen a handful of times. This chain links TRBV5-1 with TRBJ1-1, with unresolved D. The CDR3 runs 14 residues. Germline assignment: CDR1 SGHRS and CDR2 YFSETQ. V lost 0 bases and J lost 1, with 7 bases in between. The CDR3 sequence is CASSLAQKNTEAFF. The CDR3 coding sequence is TGCGCCAGCAGCTTGGCCCAGAAGAACACTGAAGCTTTCTTT. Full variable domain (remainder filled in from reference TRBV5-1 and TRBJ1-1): KAGVTQTPRYLIKTRGQQVTLSCSPISGHRSVSWYQQTPGQGLQFLFEYFSETQRNKGNFPGRFSGRQFSNSRSEMNVSTLELGDSALYLCASSLAQKNTEAFFGQGTRLTVV.

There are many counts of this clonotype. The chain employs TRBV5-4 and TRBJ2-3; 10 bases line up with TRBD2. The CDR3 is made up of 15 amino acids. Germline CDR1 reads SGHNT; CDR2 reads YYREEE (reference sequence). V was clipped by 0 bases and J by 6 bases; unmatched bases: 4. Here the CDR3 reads CASSLASGSLDTQYF. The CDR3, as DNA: TGTGCCAGCAGCTTGGCTAGCGGGAGCTTGGATACGCAGTATTTT.

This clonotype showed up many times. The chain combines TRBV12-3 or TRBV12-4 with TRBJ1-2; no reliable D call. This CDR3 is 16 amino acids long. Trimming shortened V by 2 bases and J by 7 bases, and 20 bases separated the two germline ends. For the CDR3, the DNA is TGTGCCAGCAGTTTAATTTTCGGCCGGTCGGTCGCTGGCTACACCTTC. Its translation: CASSLIFGRSVAGYTF.

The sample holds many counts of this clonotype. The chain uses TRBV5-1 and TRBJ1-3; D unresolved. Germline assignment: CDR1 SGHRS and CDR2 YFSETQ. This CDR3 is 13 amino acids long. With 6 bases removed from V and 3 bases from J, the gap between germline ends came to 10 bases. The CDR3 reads CASTVEGGNTIYF. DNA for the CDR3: TGCGCCAGCACCGTAGAGGGTGGAAACACCATATATTTT.

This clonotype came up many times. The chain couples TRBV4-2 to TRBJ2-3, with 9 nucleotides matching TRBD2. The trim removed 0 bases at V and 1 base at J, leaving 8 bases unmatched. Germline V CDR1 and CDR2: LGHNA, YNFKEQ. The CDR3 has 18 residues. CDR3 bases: TGTGCCAGCAGCCAAGATTTTAGGCTAGCGGGACGCACAGATACGCAGTATTTT. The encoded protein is CASSQDFRLAGRTDTQYF.

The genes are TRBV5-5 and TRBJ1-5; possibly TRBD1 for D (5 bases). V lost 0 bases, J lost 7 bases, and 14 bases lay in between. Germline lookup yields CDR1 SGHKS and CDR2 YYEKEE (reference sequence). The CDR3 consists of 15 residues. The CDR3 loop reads CASSLGSAGLQPQHF. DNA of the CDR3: TGTGCCAGCAGCTTGGGCTCAGCAGGGTTACAGCCCCAGCATTTT.

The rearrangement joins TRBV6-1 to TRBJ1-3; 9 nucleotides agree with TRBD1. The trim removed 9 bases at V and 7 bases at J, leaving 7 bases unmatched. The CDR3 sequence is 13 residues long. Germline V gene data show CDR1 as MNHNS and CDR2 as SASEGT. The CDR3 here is CASNTGGGNTIYF. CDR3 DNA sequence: TGTGCCAGTAATACAGGGGGCGGGAACACCATATATTTT.

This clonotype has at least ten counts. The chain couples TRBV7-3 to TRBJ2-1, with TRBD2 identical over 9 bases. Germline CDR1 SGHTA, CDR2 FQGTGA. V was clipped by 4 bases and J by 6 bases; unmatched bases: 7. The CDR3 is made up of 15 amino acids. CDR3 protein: CASSSRGGVTNEQFF. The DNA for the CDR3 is TGTGCCAGCAGCTCGCGGGGGGGCGTAACCAATGAGCAGTTCTTC. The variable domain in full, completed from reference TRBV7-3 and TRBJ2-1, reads GAGVSQTPSNKVTEKGKYVELRCDPISGHTALYWYRQSLGQGPEFLIYFQGTGAADDSGLPNDRFFAVRPEGSVSTLKIQRTERGDSAVYLCASSSRGGVTNEQFFGPGTRLTVL.

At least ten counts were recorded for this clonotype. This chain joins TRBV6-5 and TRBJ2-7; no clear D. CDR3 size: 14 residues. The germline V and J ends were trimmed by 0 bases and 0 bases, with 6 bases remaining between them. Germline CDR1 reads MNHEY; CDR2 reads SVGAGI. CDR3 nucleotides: TGTGCCAGCAGTTACTCGAGAAACTCCTACGAGCAGTACTTC. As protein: CASSYSRNSYEQYF.

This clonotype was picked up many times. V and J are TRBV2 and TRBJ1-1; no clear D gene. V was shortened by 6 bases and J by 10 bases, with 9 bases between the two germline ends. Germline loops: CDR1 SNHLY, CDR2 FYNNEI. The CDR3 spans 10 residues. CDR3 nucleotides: TGTGCCAGCAGGGAGGTTGCAGCTTTCTTT. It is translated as CASREVAAFF. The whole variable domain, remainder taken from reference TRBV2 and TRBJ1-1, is EPEVTQTPSHQVTQMGQEVILRCVPISNHLYFYWYRQILGQKVEFLVSFYNNEISEKSEIFDDQFSVERPDGSNFTLKIRSTKLEDSAMYFCASREVAAFFGQGTRLTVV.

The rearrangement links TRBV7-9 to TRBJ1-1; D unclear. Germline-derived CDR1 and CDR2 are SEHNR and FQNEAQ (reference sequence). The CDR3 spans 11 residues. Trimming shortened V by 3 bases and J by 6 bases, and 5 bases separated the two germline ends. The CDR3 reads CASSFGPEAFF. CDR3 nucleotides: TGTGCCAGCAGCTTTGGTCCTGAAGCTTTCTTT.